Presented here are 13 T cell receptor beta chains from one specimen sequenced in a study of technical replicates of blood from a few donors. Sequencing used immunoSEQ multiplex PCR; TCRdb keeps in-frame clones, though not all of them. The sample carries tens of thousands of clones, more than 95% recorded once. Sequencing input: T cells isolated from PBMCs. These receptors were obtained from a human donor in good health.

The V and J genes are TRBV6-1 and TRBJ1-5; D gene unclear. Trimming took 5 bases from V and 5 from J, leaving 16 bases between them. The CDR3 sequence is 15 residues long. Germline V gene data show CDR1 as MNHNS and CDR2 as SASEGT. CDR3 sequence (DNA): TGTGCCAGCAGTCCTAGCATCCGAGCGGATCAGCCCCAGCATTTT. Translating it yields CASSPSIRADQPQHF.

V and J are TRBV7-6 and TRBJ2-1; D is perhaps TRBD2 (7 bases). CDR1 and CDR2 (germline): SGHVS, FNYEAQ. V shed 5 bases and J shed 3 bases, with 14 bases lying between them. CDR3 length: 15 amino acids. CDR3 loop: CASSPGGGGYNEQFF. In DNA, the CDR3 is TGTGCCAGCAGCCCCGGGGGAGGGGGCTACAATGAGCAGTTCTTC.

The V gene is TRBV11-2, the J gene TRBJ1-1; no reliable D call. The germline V gene encodes CDR1 SGHAT and CDR2 FQNNGV. The CDR3 length is 12 residues. With 4 bases removed from V and 8 bases from J, the gap between germline ends came to 11 bases. The chain's CDR3 is CASSYTREEAFF. The CDR3 DNA reads TGTGCCAGCAGCTATACTAGGGAGGAAGCTTTCTTT.

The CDR3 bases are TGTGCCATCAGTGAGCCCAGGGAGGTCTATGGCTACACCTTC. Protein: CAISEPREVYGYTF. The J gene is TRBJ1-2, the V gene TRBV10-3, with D possibly being TRBD1 (5 bases). Trimming cost V 2 bases and J 4 bases, with 11 bases left between them. The CDR3 is 14 residues long. The germline V gene encodes CDR1 ENHRY and CDR2 SYGVKD.

V usage is TRBV6-5 and J usage is TRBJ1-1; 11 nucleotides align to TRBD1. This CDR3 has 16 amino acids. Losses at the gene ends were 4 bases for V and 5 bases for J; bases not matched to a gene: 9. Per the germline V gene, CDR1 is MNHEY and CDR2 is SVGAGI. The CDR3 region is CASSSGQGATGTEAFF. The CDR3 coding sequence is TGTGCCAGCAGTTCCGGACAGGGGGCAACGGGAACTGAAGCTTTCTTT.

The V and J genes are TRBV28 and TRBJ1-5, with 7 bases that match TRBD1. The ends lost 8 bases at V and 3 bases at J; junction bases unmatched: 7. The V gene's germline CDR1 is MDHEN and CDR2 SYDVKM. CDR3 length: 14 amino acids. CDR3 DNA sequence: TGTGCCAGCGGAACCGGGACAGACAATCAGCCCCAGCATTTT. This encodes CASGTGTDNQPQHF.

J is TRBJ2-5 and V is TRBV5-6; 13 bases match TRBD2. V was clipped by 2 bases and J by 4 bases; unmatched bases: 5. The CDR3 loop spans 16 amino acids. In germline, CDR1 is SGHDT, CDR2 YYEEEE. The CDR3 sequence: CASSLGLAGVPETQYF. CDR3 nucleotide sequence: TGTGCCAGCAGCTTAGGACTAGCGGGGGTGCCAGAGACCCAGTACTTC.

The gene calls are TRBV7-9 and TRBJ2-3; 8 bases match TRBD2. The CDR3 length is 15 residues. Trimming took 5 bases from V and 0 from J; bases not matched to a gene: 4. Per germline, CDR1 SEHNR and CDR2 FQNEAQ (reference sequence). The CDR3 DNA sequence: TGTGCCAGCAGCCGGGGGGGGGCTAGCACAGATACGCAGTATTTT. This sequence encodes CASSRGGASTDTQYF. Supplemented by reference TRBV7-9 and TRBJ2-3, the full variable domain reads DTGVSQNPRHKITKRGQNVTFRCDPISEHNRLYWYRQTLGQGPEFLTYFQNEAQLEKSRLLSDRFSAERPKGSFSTLEIQRTEQGDSAMYLCASSRGGASTDTQYFGPGTRLTVL.

The chain combines TRBV5-1 with TRBJ2-6; 11 bases line up with TRBD1. The trim removed 5 bases at V and 7 bases at J, leaving 5 bases unmatched. CDR1 and CDR2 (germline): SGHRS, YFSETQ. There are 15 residues in the CDR3. The DNA of the CDR3 is TGCGCCAGCAGACCCGGGACAGGGGGAGCCAACGTCCTGACTTTC. Amino acid sequence: CASRPGTGGANVLTF. Variable domain in full (rest from reference TRBV5-1 and TRBJ2-6): KAGVTQTPRYLIKTRGQQVTLSCSPISGHRSVSWYQQTPGQGLQFLFEYFSETQRNKGNFPGRFSGRQFSNSRSEMNVSTLELGDSALYLCASRPGTGGANVLTFGAGSRLTVL.

The genes are TRBV19 and TRBJ2-5; TRBD1 matches at 8 bases. Germline-derived CDR1 and CDR2 are LNHDA and SQIVND (reference sequence). The CDR3 is made up of 13 amino acids. V lost 6 bases and J lost 5; bases outside the gene matches: 5. DNA of the CDR3: TGTGCCAGTAGGACAGGGGCAAGGGAGACCCAGTACTTC. It translates to CASRTGARETQYF.

This clone was detected only once. The rearrangement uses TRBV28 and TRBJ1-3, with D unresolved. Germline loops: CDR1 MDHEN, CDR2 SYDVKM. V lost 3 bases and J lost 1, with 13 bases in between. CDR3 size: 16 residues. The CDR3 DNA is TGTGCCAGCAGTTTGGGCAGCGGTCGATCTGGAAACACCATATATTTT. Its translation: CASSLGSGRSGNTIYF.

This chain connects TRBV7-6 to TRBJ1-1; D possibly corresponds to TRBD1 (6 bases). CDR3 length: 13 residues. CDR1 is SGHVS, CDR2 FNYEAQ, per germline. The ends were cut back, 8 bases at V and 0 bases at J, with 10 bases in the middle. The CDR3 nucleotides are TGTGCCAGCCGGAAGGGGGTGAACACTGAAGCTTTCTTT. Its protein is CASRKGVNTEAFF.

The rearrangement joins TRBV6-6 to TRBJ2-2; D gene uncertain. The CDR3 is 13 residues long. V was cut by 5 bases and J by 8 bases, with 12 bases left in between. In germline, CDR1 is MNHNY, CDR2 SVGAGI (reference sequence). The CDR3, as DNA: TGTGCCAGCAGTGCCGCCCCGGGTGGGGAGCTGTTTTTT. It is translated as CASSAAPGGELFF.